This TCR beta chain was obtained from a study of blood T cells in healthy people across ages (dated by TCRdb to 2014 to 2015). Context from the whole study: Template switching captured roughly one uniquely barcoded TCR beta cDNA molecule per two T cells in model experiments. Donors were grouped into four age groups: young (average 16 years), middle-aged (around 39), aged (about 60) and long-lived (around 80). Age-related changes in TCR beta repertoire diversity were measured in the study by deep sequencing normalized with unique cDNA molecular identifiers. For two donors (one aged 18 to 30 and one aged 80 or older), the study analyzed two additional independent replicas of 1 million unique cDNA reads from the same blood draw. To avoid experimental bias, donors of different ages were randomly spread across the sequencing lanes. What the authors observed across the whole study: As age increased, observed TCR beta diversity per million T cells dropped in a roughly linear way, and a significant reduction was already evident by age 40. Compared with the aged group, the long-lived group had more naive CD4+ T cells, fewer expanded clones and increased TCR diversity, suggesting age selection. There was a strong correlation between observed TCR beta diversity and the percentage of naive T cells measured by flow cytometry. Bulk unsorted PBMC profiling prevented conclusive comparison of naive and antigen-experienced compartments. Estimates of total diversity from one million sequenced T cells were regarded as lower bounds and underestimates. The CMV infection status of donors was not known, potentially confounding age-related changes in expanded clonotypes.

The donors were roughly 40 Caucasian individuals from Russia, aged about 6 to 100 years, who were systemically healthy. Each donor gave about 9.7 milliliters of peripheral blood, drawn into EDTA-treated Vacutainer tubes. Ficoll-Paque density-gradient centrifugation was used to isolate PBMCs, with at least 6.5 million per sample. Trizol reagent was used to extract total RNA from PBMCs, with at least 5 micrograms per sample. The percentages of naive CD45RAhigh/CD27high T cells were determined by flow cytometry on a PBMC aliquot from every donor. Libraries came from 5' RACE. Instrument used: Illumina HiSeq 2500. A second PCR of about 7 to 12 cycles was run with a J-beta primer mix and a sample-barcoded 5' primer. Each TCR beta cDNA molecule received a unique molecular identifier from a template-switch 5' adaptor carrying 12 random nucleotides. At least 2.5 million CDR3-containing paired-end reads were obtained from each sample. First-strand cDNA was synthesized from all RNA with the Mint cDNA synthesis kit, primed by a TRBC-specific oligonucleotide. All cDNA was treated with uracil-DNA glycosylase and then went through a first 18-cycle PCR with the universal primers M1SS and BC2_uni_R. As for how the authors treated the data: Each sample was normalized by randomly selecting 1 million high-quality reads, each carrying a distinct molecular identifier. Instead of being binned into consensus sequences, reads that shared molecular identifiers were thrown out. MiTCR, with a Q25 quality threshold and the strictest error-elimination algorithm, was used for CDR3 identification, clonotype clustering and error correction. A nonparametric unseen species model with Euler transformation was used to estimate lower-bound total TCR beta diversity. TCRdb redid the processing of the public reads, applying fastp at Q25 and MiXCR, and retained in-frame beta chains. Every distinct CDR3 protein forms one entry, paired with its most common genes and DNA. The V and J calls and clone size are TCRdb's, not the authors'. Recorded for this sample are about 680,000 distinct CDR3 sequences; over 45% of them occurred a single time. Roughly 30% of the sample is held by the ten biggest clonotypes.

The germline V gene provides CDR1 SNHLY and CDR2 FYNNEI. V is cut by 7 bases and J by 1 base, and the space between the germline ends is 20 bases. From cysteine to phenylalanine, the CDR3 is 16 amino acids long. The sequence is cut down to CDR3 DNA, 48 bases in frame from base 1. To note about this clonotype: This clone's antigen is unknown. Per-nucleotide qualities are absent, and no much larger clonotype sits a single base away.

The sequencing input was blood. The sequence was collected from a woman aged 55-75 years in good health. Recombination linked TRBV2 to TRBJ2-7, with TRBD1 perhaps the D gene, on 7 matching bases. The CDR3 protein sequence reads: CASTDPGGLASYEQYF. The nucleotides read TGTGCCAGCACCGACCCAGGGGGGCTAGCGTCCTACGAGCAGTACTTC.